The rows below give T cell receptor beta chains drawn from one sample of a study of CD8+CD57+ T cells in acquired aplastic anemia. In TCRdb, the reads were re-called with MiXCR into one record per CDR3 protein. The sample yields 400,000 to 600,000 distinct CDR3 sequences, roughly a third seen once. Material: sorted CD4+, CD8+, or CD8+CD57+ T cells (not recorded which) from PBMCs. These receptors all stem from a human donor with aplastic anemia. Both conserved end residues are part of each CDR3. The D gene is left open where the match is weak. Where a row states a size, it is once, few, many or the class of an expanded clone; other rows omit it.

CDR3nt | CDR3aa | d_gene | v_gene | abundance | j_gene
TGTGCCAGCAGTGTCTCCCCAGAATATGGCTACACCTTC | CASSVSPEYGYTF | NA | TRBV2 | many | TRBJ1-2
TGTGCCAGCGGTATGATGGGGGAGACGTACCAAGAGACCCAGTACTTC | CASGMMGETYQETQYF | NA | TRBV25-1 | few | TRBJ2-5
TGTGCCAGCAGCTTAGAACCCCAGAATCCTGGAAACGCCATATATTTT | CASSLEPQNPGNAIYF | NA | TRBV7-6 | NA | TRBJ1-3
TGTGCCAGCAGCTTACTGAACCAGGCCATGAACACTGAAGCTTTCTTT | CASSLLNQAMNTEAFF | NA | TRBV5-6 | few | TRBJ1-1
TGTGCCAGCAGCTCACCGGGACAGGTGAGAAACGAGCAGTACTTC | CASSSPGQVRNEQYF | TRBD1 | TRBV5-4 | few | TRBJ2-7
TGTGCCACCAGCAGAGCTCGCGGGACTAGCGTAGGATTCGGGGAGACCCAGTACTTC | CATSRARGTSVGFGETQYF | TRBD2 | TRBV15 | NA | TRBJ2-5
TGCAGTGCTACATGGCGGAACGAGGGCTACACCTTC | CSATWRNEGYTF | NA | TRBV20-1 | many | TRBJ1-2
TGCAGTGCTAGAACACCGAGACAGGGGTCCACTGAAGCTTTCTTT | CSARTPRQGSTEAFF | TRBD1 | TRBV20-1 | NA | TRBJ1-1
TGTGCCATCAGTGACTACGACAGGGCCTCCTACGAGCAGTACTTC | CAISDYDRASYEQYF | TRBD1 | TRBV10-3 | many | TRBJ2-7
TGTGCCAGTAGTAGGGGACAGAGCTACGAGCAGTACTTC | CASSRGQSYEQYF | TRBD1 | TRBV19 | many | TRBJ2-7
TGCAGTGCTAGAGATTCGGGTTGGGAGACCCAGTACTTC | CSARDSGWETQYF | NA | TRBV20-1 | few | TRBJ2-5
TGTGCCAGCAGTTTATACAGCGGGGCCCCCCACGGGCAGTACTTC | CASSLYSGAPHGQYF | TRBD2 | TRBV25-1 | NA | TRBJ2-7
TGTGCCAGTAGTATAGTCGGACAGGGCAGCAATCAGCCCCAGCATTTT | CASSIVGQGSNQPQHF | TRBD1 | TRBV19 | NA | TRBJ1-5
TGTGCCACCAGTCACAGGGGGAACACCGGGGAGCTGTTTTTT | CATSHRGNTGELFF | TRBD1 | TRBV24-1 | many | TRBJ2-2
TGTGCCAGCAGCTTAGCGCTCCGGGTTTCACCCCTCCACTTT | CASSLALRVSPLHF | NA | TRBV7-2 | many | TRBJ1-6
TGTGCCGGGACGACAGAAACCTACGAGCAGTACTTC | CAGTTETYEQYF | NA | TRBV24-1 | NA | TRBJ2-7
TGTGCCAGCAGTGAGGGGTTCGGACAGCATAATTCACCCCTCCACTTT | CASSEGFGQHNSPLHF | NA | TRBV6-1 | NA | TRBJ1-6
TGTGCCAGCTCACCCATTAGGAGTGACAGATCCTACGAGCAGTACTTC | CASSPIRSDRSYEQYF | NA | TRBV18 | few | TRBJ2-7
TGTGCCAGCAGTATTCTCCGAGTTGTCGGCTATGGCTACACCTTC | CASSILRVVGYGYTF | NA | TRBV6-9 | NA | TRBJ1-2
TGTGCCACCAGCAGAGATGTCTCGCTAGCGGGGGTCTCCTACAATGAGCAGTTCTTC | CATSRDVSLAGVSYNEQFF | TRBD2 | TRBV15 | NA | TRBJ2-1